This T cell receptor beta chain was sequenced during a study of shared clonotypes between healthy human individuals. It was CD45RO-negative cells, positively selected for CCR7, that made up naive CD8 cells, with terminally differentiated effector memory CD45RA+ cells excluded. The data were produced by immunoSEQ multiplex PCR, yet TCRdb's version contains in-frame clones alone and is incomplete. The sample yields more than 500,000 clones, roughly 95% seen once. CDR1 MNHEY and CDR2 SMNVEV come from the germline V gene (reference sequence). This CDR3 region has 16 residues. Trimming took 2 bases from V and 0 from J, leaving 8 bases between them.

Sequencing used naive CD8+ T cells sorted from blood. This receptor was identified in a woman aged 30 to 39 in good health. V usage is TRBV27 and J usage is TRBJ1-6, with no clear D. The CDR3 sequence is CASSLSSSSYNSPLHF. The CDR3 nucleotides read TGTGCCAGCAGTTTAAGCTCCAGCTCCTATAATTCACCCCTCCACTTT.